This T cell receptor beta chain was obtained from a study of technical replicates of blood from four donors. From germline, CDR1 is MNHEY and CDR2 SMNVEV (reference sequence). V trimming: 4 bases; J trimming: 3 bases; junction bases outside the gene matches: 23. The CDR3 length is 20 residues. The assay was immunoSEQ multiplex PCR, and TCRdb's table has in-frame clones only and misses some. The sample carries over 80,000 clones, around 96% recorded once. The TCR was taken from a human donor in good health. This sequence joins TRBV27 and TRBJ2-7; TRBD2 matches at 8 bases. The sequenced sample was T cells isolated from PBMCs. CDR3 in amino acids: CASSSYLPSGRREERYEQYF. The CDR3 nucleotides read TGTGCCAGCAGTTCCTACCTCCCATCCGGACGGCGGGAGGAACGCTACGAGCAGTACTTC.